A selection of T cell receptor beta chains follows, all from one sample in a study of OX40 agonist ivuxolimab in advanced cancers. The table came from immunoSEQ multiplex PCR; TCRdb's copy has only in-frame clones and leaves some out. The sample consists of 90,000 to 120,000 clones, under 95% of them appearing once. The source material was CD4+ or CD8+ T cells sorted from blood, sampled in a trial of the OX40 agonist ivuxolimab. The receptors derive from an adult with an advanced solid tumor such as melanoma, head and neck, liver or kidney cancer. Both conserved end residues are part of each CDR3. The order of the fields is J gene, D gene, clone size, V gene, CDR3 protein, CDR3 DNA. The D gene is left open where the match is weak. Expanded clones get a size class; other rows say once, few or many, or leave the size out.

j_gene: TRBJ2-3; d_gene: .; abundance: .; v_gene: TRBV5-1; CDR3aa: CASSLGRGIADTQYF; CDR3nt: TGCGCCAGCAGCTTGGGGAGGGGAATAGCGGATACGCAGTATTTT
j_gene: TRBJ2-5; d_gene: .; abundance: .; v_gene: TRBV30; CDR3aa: CAWSVLDAQETQYF; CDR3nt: TGTGCCTGGAGTGTACTCGATGCTCAAGAGACCCAGTACTTC
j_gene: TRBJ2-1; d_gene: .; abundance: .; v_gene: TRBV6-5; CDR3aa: CASRNSGTLYNEQFF; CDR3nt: TGTGCCAGCAGAAACTCGGGTACACTATACAATGAGCAGTTCTTC
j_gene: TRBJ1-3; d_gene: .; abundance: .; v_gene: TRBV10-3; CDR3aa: CAIRESSGNTIYF; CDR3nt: TGTGCCATCAGGGAGAGCTCTGGAAACACCATATATTTT
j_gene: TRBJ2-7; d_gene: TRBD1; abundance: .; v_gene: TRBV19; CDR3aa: CASGGQGTYEQYF; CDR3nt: TGTGCCAGCGGGGGACAGGGAACCTACGAGCAGTACTTC
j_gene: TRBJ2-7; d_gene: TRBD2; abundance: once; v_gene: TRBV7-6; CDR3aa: CASSAQAGETFEQYF; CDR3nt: TGTGCCAGCAGCGCTCAAGCGGGAGAGACTTTCGAGCAGTACTTC
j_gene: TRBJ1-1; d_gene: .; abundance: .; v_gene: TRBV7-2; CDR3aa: CASSSDRNTEAFF; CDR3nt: TGTGCCAGCAGTTCCGACAGGAACACTGAAGCTTTCTTT
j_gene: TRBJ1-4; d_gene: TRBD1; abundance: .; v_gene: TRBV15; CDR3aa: CATSRDIRQGAETNEKLFF; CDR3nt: TGTGCCACCAGCAGAGATATCCGTCAGGGGGCGGAAACTAATGAAAAACTGTTTTTT
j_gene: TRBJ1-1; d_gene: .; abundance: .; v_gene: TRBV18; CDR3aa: CASSPPGTLGTEAFF; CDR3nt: TGTGCCAGCTCACCACCAGGGACATTGGGAACTGAAGCTTTCTTT
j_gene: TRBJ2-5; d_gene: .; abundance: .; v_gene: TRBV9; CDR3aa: CASSASNNQETQYF; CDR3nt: TGTGCCAGCAGCGCAAGTAATAACCAAGAGACCCAGTACTTC
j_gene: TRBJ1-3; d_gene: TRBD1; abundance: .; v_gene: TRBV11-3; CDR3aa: CASSLGQGTGNTIYF; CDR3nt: TGTGCCAGCAGCTTAGGACAGGGGACTGGAAACACCATATATTTT